A single sample gave rise to the 23 T cell receptor beta chains below, sequenced in a study of PD-1 and CTLA-4 blockade in melanoma. The repertoire was sequenced with immunoSEQ multiplex PCR; TCRdb's copy has only in-frame clones and lacks some. The sample carries around 31,000 clones, less than 95% recorded once. The source material was CD8+ T cells from peripheral blood, sampled from a patient given anti-PD-1 treatment. These receptors came from a human donor with melanoma.

The gene calls are TRBV5-1 and TRBJ1-2, with D uncertain. Germline assignment: CDR1 SGHRS and CDR2 YFSETQ. Deletions cut 0 bases from V and 7 bases from J, with 10 bases between. The CDR3 consists of 13 residues. The CDR3 loop is CASSLEGVGGYTF. CDR3 sequence (DNA): TGCGCCAGCAGCTTGGAGGGTGTGGGTGGCTACACCTTC. Based on the CDR3 plus reference TRBV5-1 and TRBJ1-2, the full variable domain is KAGVTQTPRYLIKTRGQQVTLSCSPISGHRSVSWYQQTPGQGLQFLFEYFSETQRNKGNFPGRFSGRQFSNSRSEMNVSTLELGDSALYLCASSLEGVGGYTFGSGTRLTVV.

The chain joins TRBV7-9 to TRBJ2-1; no reliable D call. The CDR3 length is 13 residues. Per the germline V gene, CDR1 is SEHNR and CDR2 is FQNEAQ (reference sequence). The ends were cut back, 0 bases at V and 7 bases at J, with 7 bases in the middle. CDR3 loop: CASSLALRNEQFF. DNA of the CDR3: TGTGCCAGCAGCTTAGCGCTCCGAAATGAGCAGTTCTTC.

The chain links TRBV25-1 to TRBJ2-2; D not resolved. CDR1 and CDR2 from the germline V gene are MGHDK and SYGVNS. The CDR3 is 13 residues long. Trimming stripped 4 bases from V and 5 bases from J, with 8 bases between. For the CDR3, the DNA is TGTGCCAGCAGTGCTGGGGATACCGGGGAGCTGTTTTTT. As protein: CASSAGDTGELFF.

The chain combines TRBV21-1 with TRBJ2-7; the table calls TRBD2, which could not be checked here. TRBV21-1 is an annotated pseudogene. The CDR3 spans 15 residues. The CDR3 loop is CASSFPLMRVYEQYF. CDR3 nucleotides: TGTGCCAGCAGCTTTCCCTTGATGCGGGTCTACGAGCAGTACTTC.

This clone has a single count. The rearrangement uses TRBV29-1 and TRBJ1-2; 7 bases align to TRBD1. CDR1 SQVTM and CDR2 ANQGSEA come from the germline V gene. There are 13 residues in the CDR3. Trimming at V came to 2 bases and at J to 5 bases, leaving 5 bases not matched to a gene. Here the CDR3 DNA reads TGCAGCGTTGAACCCCCAGGGGGTTATGGCTACACCTTC. Its protein is CSVEPPGGYGYTF.

The V call is TRBV14, the J call TRBJ2-1, with 7 bases that match TRBD2. V lost 1 base and J lost 3; bases outside the gene matches: 3. Germline CDR1 is SGHDN and CDR2 is FVKESK. The CDR3 is 15 amino acids. The CDR3 protein is CASSQVAGVYNEQFF. In nucleotides, the CDR3 is TGTGCCAGCAGCCAAGTGGCGGGAGTCTACAATGAGCAGTTCTTC.

This chain links TRBV7-6 with TRBJ2-2; a possible D gene is TRBD2 (6 bases). The CDR3 extends over 12 amino acids. Trimming took 6 bases from V and 4 from J, leaving 6 bases between them. In germline, CDR1 is SGHVS, CDR2 FNYEAQ. The CDR3 region has the DNA TGTGCCAGCAGGGGGGGCACCGGGGAGCTGTTTTTT. This sequence encodes CASRGGTGELFF.

The chain combines TRBV7-9 with TRBJ2-7; the D gene is possibly TRBD1 (6 bases). With 1 base removed from V and 5 bases from J, the gap between germline ends came to 12 bases. Per the germline V gene, CDR1 is SEHNR and CDR2 is FQNEAQ (reference sequence). CDR3 length: 14 residues. CDR3 nucleotides: TGTGCCAGCAGCTTAGAGGTCAAGGGGGACGAGCAGTACTTC. It codes for CASSLEVKGDEQYF.

The chain employs TRBV11-2 and TRBJ2-2; D perhaps matches TRBD2 (6 bases). The CDR3 extends over 12 amino acids. V shed 6 bases and J shed 7 bases, with 9 bases lying between them. Germline V CDR1 and CDR2: SGHAT, FQNNGV. CDR3 residues: CASRSGDGELFF. CDR3 DNA: TGTGCCAGCAGATCGGGGGACGGGGAGCTGTTTTTT. Full variable domain (missing parts from reference TRBV11-2 and TRBJ2-2): EAGVAQSPRYKIIEKRQSVAFWCNPISGHATLYWYQQILGQGPKLLIQFQNNGVVDDSQLPKDRFSAERLKGVDSTLKIQPAKLEDSAVYLCASRSGDGELFFGEGSRLTVL.

This rearrangement joins TRBV2 to TRBJ1-5, with D hard to call. The CDR3 is 14 amino acids. V was cut by 3 bases and J by 3 bases, with 9 bases left in between. CDR1 SNHLY and CDR2 FYNNEI come from the germline V gene. CDR3 in amino acids: CASSETENNQPQHF. The DNA for the CDR3 is TGTGCCAGCAGTGAGACGGAGAACAATCAGCCCCAGCATTTT.

The chain has TRBV11-2 and TRBJ2-1; D possibly corresponds to TRBD2 (6 bases). CDR3 length: 14 amino acids. The germline V gene encodes CDR1 SGHAT and CDR2 FQNNGV. V lost 2 bases and J lost 5, with 10 bases in between. CDR3 loop: CASSLFRENNEQFF. For the CDR3, the DNA is TGTGCCAGCAGCTTATTCCGGGAGAACAATGAGCAGTTCTTC.

This clone was counted a few times. This chain connects TRBV10-1 to TRBJ1-5; D possibly corresponds to TRBD1 (6 bases). Germline CDR1 WNHNN, CDR2 SYGVQD (reference sequence). Trimming took off 10 bases at V and 4 bases at J, with 8 bases between the two ends. The CDR3 length is 11 residues. The DNA of the CDR3 is TGCGCCACCAGGGGTAATCAGCCCCAGCATTTT. It yields the protein CATRGNQPQHF.

The chain has TRBV30 and TRBJ1-1, with D tentatively TRBD1 (6 bases). With 0 bases removed from V and 1 base from J, the gap between germline ends came to 21 bases. The CDR3 spans 18 residues. Germline V CDR1 and CDR2: GTSNPN, SVGIG (reference sequence). The CDR3 nucleotides read TGTGCCTGGAGTGTGGAGATACAGGGACTTTCCGAGAACACTGAAGCTTTCTTT. Residues: CAWSVEIQGLSENTEAFF.

This rearrangement joins TRBV30 to TRBJ1-2; D is possibly TRBD1 (5 bases). The germline V gene encodes CDR1 GTSNPN and CDR2 SVGIG (reference sequence). The CDR3 extends over 13 amino acids. Trimming took 8 bases from V and 2 from J, leaving 15 bases between them. CDR3 amino acids: CAIGDGENYGYTF. CDR3 nucleotides: TGTGCCATTGGGGACGGCGAGAACTATGGCTACACCTTC.

V and J are TRBV5-6 and TRBJ1-1; 9 bases fit TRBD1. The CDR3 contains 14 residues. The ends lost 0 bases at V and 4 bases at J; junction bases unmatched: 1. Germline V lookup: CDR1 SGHDT, CDR2 YYEEEE. CDR3 loop: CASSLVTGGTEAFF. The CDR3 DNA reads as TGTGCCAGCAGCTTGGTGACAGGGGGCACTGAAGCTTTCTTT.

The V call is TRBV3-1 (or the pseudogene TRBV3-2), the J call TRBJ1-2; D perhaps matches TRBD1 (6 bases). The CDR3 has 15 residues. Germline CDR1 reads LGHDT; CDR2 reads YNNKEL (reference sequence). The V gene lost 3 bases and the J gene lost 3 bases, with 14 bases spanning the gap. In nucleotides, the CDR3 is TGTGCCAGCAGCCAGGTTTTGGACAGCGACTATGGCTACACCTTC. This encodes CASSQVLDSDYGYTF.

The chain recombines TRBV19 with TRBJ2-7, with 8 positions matching TRBD1. Germline CDR1 LNHDA, CDR2 SQIVND (reference sequence). J gave up 0 bases and V 5 bases, and 6 bases lay outside the gene matches. The CDR3 has 15 amino acids. The CDR3 loop reads CASSPGTGLSYEQYF. DNA of the CDR3: TGTGCCAGTAGTCCCGGGACAGGCCTCTCCTACGAGCAGTACTTC.

V gene TRBV7-8 combines with J gene TRBJ2-1; 8 positions match TRBD2. Germline CDR1 SGHVS, CDR2 FQNEAQ. V shed 8 bases, J shed 4 bases, and the junction held 16 bases outside the gene matches. This CDR3 has 17 amino acids. Here the CDR3 DNA reads TGTGCCAGCTCTGGGCCTAGCGGGTCGACCTATTACAATGAGCAGTTCTTC. It codes for CASSGPSGSTYYNEQFF.

The gene calls are TRBV5-4 and TRBJ1-1; possible D gene TRBD1, 5 bases. CDR1 is SGHNT, CDR2 YYREEE, per germline (reference sequence). V lost 3 bases and J lost 5, with 17 bases in between. The CDR3 contains 15 residues. The CDR3 coding sequence is TGTGCCAGCAGCTGGGGGGGATTTTCTGGGACTGAAGCTTTCTTT. Translating gives CASSWGGFSGTEAFF.

The chain has TRBV27 and TRBJ2-7; no clear D gene. V shed 0 bases and J shed 4 bases, with 10 bases lying between them. There are 14 residues in the CDR3. Germline CDR1 and CDR2: MNHEY and SMNVEV (reference sequence). CDR3: CASSLSIGIYEQYF. CDR3 in DNA: TGTGCCAGCAGTTTATCGATAGGGATTTACGAGCAGTACTTC.

V is TRBV15 and J is TRBJ1-1, with a weak D call TRBD1 (5 bases). V gave up 7 bases and J gave up 8 bases, with 17 bases separating them. This CDR3 region has 13 residues. Looked up from germline, CDR1 is LNHNV and CDR2 is YYDKDF (reference sequence). The CDR3 DNA reads as TGTGCCACCAAGAGCGGGGGATCCTCCGAAGCTTTCTTT. Protein sequence: CATKSGGSSEAFF.

J is TRBJ1-1 and V is TRBV6-5; D is ambiguous. Germline loops: CDR1 MNHEY, CDR2 SVGAGI. CDR3 length: 15 residues. V was cut by 0 bases and J by 3 bases, with 11 bases left in between. Here the CDR3 reads CASSYSTGGDTEAFF. DNA for the CDR3: TGTGCCAGCAGTTACTCGACGGGAGGTGACACTGAAGCTTTCTTT.

The chain recombines TRBV3-1 (or the pseudogene TRBV3-2) with TRBJ2-2, with D perhaps matching TRBD2 (6 bases). In germline, CDR1 is LGHDT, CDR2 YNNKEL (reference sequence). Trimming removed 3 bases from V and 8 bases from J, with 13 bases in between. This CDR3 is 14 amino acids long. The CDR3 is CASSHPTRSGELFF. For the CDR3, the DNA is TGTGCCAGCAGCCACCCGACTAGATCGGGGGAGCTGTTTTTT.